This T cell receptor beta chain is from a study of cytomegalovirus exposure and HLA in healthy donors. Overall study: Around 200 million T cells yielded roughly 100 million unique TCR beta sequences, as an earlier analysis found. Findings of the study overall: An Asian-associated ancestry cluster reportedly showed fewer N-insertions than the approximately 620-donor mean in a later analysis. Follow-up analysis found HLA locus-dependent TCR association rates, highest for DRB1 and lowest for HLA-C.

This PCR relied on a set of 60 Vbeta primers and 13 Jbeta primers. Only in-frame clones appear in the TCRdb table, and some are missing; sequencing was by immunoSEQ multiplex PCR. The sample lists some 180,000 clones; 70% to 80% were seen once. Turning to this clone: Its antigen is not known.

Per germline, CDR1 MDHEN and CDR2 SYDVKM. V shed 3 bases and J shed 0 bases, with 14 bases lying between them. The CDR3 runs 16 residues. Regarding donors, all were healthy bone marrow donors. Sample: PBMCs. The chain is built from TRBV28 and TRBJ1-2; possible D gene TRBD1, 6 bases. The receptor's source is a man between 18 and 29 years old in good health and CMV-seronegative. The CDR3, as DNA: TGTGCCAGCAGTTTTTTCGGGGGGGCCTCTAACTATGGCTACACCTTC. This translates into CASSFFGGASNYGYTF.